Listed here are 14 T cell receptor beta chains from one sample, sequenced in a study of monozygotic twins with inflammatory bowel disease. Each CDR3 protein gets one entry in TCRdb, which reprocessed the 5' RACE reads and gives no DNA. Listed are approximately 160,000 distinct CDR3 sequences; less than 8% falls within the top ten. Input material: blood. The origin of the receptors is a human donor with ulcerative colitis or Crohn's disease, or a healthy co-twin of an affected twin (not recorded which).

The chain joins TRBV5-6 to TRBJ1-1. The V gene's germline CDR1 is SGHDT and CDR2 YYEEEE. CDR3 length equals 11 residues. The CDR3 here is CASSWDTEAFF. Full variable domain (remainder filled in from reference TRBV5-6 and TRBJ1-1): DAGVTQSPTHLIKTRGQQVTLRCSPKSGHDTVSWYQQALGQGPQFIFQYYEEEERQRGNFPDRFSGHQFPNYSSELNVNALLLGDSALYLCASSWDTEAFFGQGTRLTVV.

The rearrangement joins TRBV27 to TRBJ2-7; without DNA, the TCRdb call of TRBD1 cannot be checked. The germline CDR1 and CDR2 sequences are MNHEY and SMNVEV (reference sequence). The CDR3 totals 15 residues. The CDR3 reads CASSPPTGGRDEQYF.

CDR3 in amino acids: CSATSGSSYNEQFF. The J gene is TRBJ2-1, the V gene TRBV20-1; TCRdb indicates TRBD2, and absent DNA this call remains unverified. Germline values: CDR1 DFQATT, CDR2 SNEGSKA (reference sequence). The CDR3 spans 14 residues.

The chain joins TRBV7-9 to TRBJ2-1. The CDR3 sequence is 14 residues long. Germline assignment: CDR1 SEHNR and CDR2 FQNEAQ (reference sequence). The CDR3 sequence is CASSLVGRNNEQFF.

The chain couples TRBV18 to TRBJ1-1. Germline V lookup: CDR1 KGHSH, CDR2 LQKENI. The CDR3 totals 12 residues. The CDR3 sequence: CASSPLNTEAFF. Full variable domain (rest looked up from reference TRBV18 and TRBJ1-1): NAGVMQNPRHLVRRRGQEARLRCSPMKGHSHVYWYRQLPEEGLKFMVYLQKENIIDESGMPKERFSAEFPKEGPSILRIQQVVRGDSAAYFCASSPLNTEAFFGQGTRLTVV.

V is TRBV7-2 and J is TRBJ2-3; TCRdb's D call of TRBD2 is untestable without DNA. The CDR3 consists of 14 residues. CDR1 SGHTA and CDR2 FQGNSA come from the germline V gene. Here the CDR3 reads CASGSGIGTDTQYF.

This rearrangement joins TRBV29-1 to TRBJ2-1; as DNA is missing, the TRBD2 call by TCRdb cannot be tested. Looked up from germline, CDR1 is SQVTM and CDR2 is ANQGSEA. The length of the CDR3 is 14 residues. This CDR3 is CSVDMGGRGNEQFF.

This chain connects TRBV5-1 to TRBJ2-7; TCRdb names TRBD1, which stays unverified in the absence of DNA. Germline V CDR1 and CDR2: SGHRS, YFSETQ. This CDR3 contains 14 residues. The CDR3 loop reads CASSPSGGGNEQYF.

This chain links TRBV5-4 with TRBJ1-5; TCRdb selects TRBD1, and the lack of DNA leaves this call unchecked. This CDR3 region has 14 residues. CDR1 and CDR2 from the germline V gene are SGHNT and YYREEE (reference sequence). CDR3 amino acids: CASSFDPGDQPQHF. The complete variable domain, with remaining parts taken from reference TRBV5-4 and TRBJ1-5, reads ETGVTQSPTHLIKTRGQQVTLRCSSQSGHNTVSWYQQALGQGPQFIFQYYREEENGRGNFPPRFSGLQFPNYSSELNVNALELDDSALYLCASSFDPGDQPQHFGDGTRLSIL.

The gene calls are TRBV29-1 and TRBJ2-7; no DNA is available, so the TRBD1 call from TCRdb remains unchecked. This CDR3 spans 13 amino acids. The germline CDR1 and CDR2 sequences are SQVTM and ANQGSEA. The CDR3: CSVGQGGSYEQYF.

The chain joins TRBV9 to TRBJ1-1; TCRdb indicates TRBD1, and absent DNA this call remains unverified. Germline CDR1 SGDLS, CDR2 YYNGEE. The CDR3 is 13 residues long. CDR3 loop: CASSVVRNTEAFF.

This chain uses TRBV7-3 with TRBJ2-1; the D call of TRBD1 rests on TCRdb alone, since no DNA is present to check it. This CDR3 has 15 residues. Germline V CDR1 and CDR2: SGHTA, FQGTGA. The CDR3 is CASSLSTGSGYEQFF.

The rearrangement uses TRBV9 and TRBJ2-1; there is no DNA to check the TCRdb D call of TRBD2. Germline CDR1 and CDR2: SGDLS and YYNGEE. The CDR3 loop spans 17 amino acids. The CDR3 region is CASSLLLAGGRDNEQFF.

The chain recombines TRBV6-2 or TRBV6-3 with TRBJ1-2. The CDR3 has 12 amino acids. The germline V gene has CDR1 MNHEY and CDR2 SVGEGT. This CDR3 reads CASSYSSWGYTF.